The entry that follows covers one T cell receptor beta chain sequence. Its antigen remains unidentified. These data originate in a study of OX40 agonist ivuxolimab in advanced cancers. The wider study: Previous treatment with anti-PD-1, anti-PD-L1 or anti-CTLA-4 therapy was allowed; about 44% had received some. Study results and limitations: Low normalized T-cell clonal expansion was also seen in some nonresponders. Expanded peripheral T cells had an undetermined antigen specificity.

The germline gives CDR1 SGHKS, CDR2 YYEKEE (reference sequence). The V segment lost 4 bases and the J segment 6 bases; nucleotides outside the gene matches: 6. This CDR3 spans 14 amino acids. If patients had autoimmune disease history or systemic immunosuppression, they were excluded. Assay: immunoSEQ multiplex PCR; the TCRdb copy retains only in-frame clones and omits some. The sample carries around 95,000 clones, roughly 90% recorded once. This chain links TRBV5-5 with TRBJ1-5; 8 nucleotides match TRBD1. This clonotype was obtained from an adult with an advanced solid tumor such as melanoma, head and neck, liver or kidney cancer. The sequenced sample was CD4+ or CD8+ T cells sorted from blood, obtained in a trial of the OX40 agonist ivuxolimab. Here the CDR3 reads CASSMQGAGQPQHF. DNA of the CDR3: TGTGCCAGCAGCATGCAGGGGGCAGGTCAGCCCCAGCATTTT.